A selection of T cell receptor beta chains follows, all from one sample in a study of blood T cell repertoires in COVID-19. The method was immunoSEQ multiplex PCR; TCRdb's version includes in-frame clones alone and lacks a portion of them. This table has around 170,000 clones, over 80% appearing once. The sample consisted of peripheral blood. Every receptor here comes from an older woman with acute or convalescent COVID-19. The CDR3 runs from the conserved cysteine through the conserved F or W. A D gene is named only where the DNA matches it firmly. Clone size, where shown, is once, few, many, or a class for clones that have expanded.

J	V	D	size	DNA	CDR3
TRBJ1-6	TRBV30	TRBD1	-	TGTGCCTGGAGGCCGGGACAGGCTTATTTTAATTCACCCCTCCACTTT	CAWRPGQAYFNSPLHF
TRBJ1-1	TRBV7-2	-	-	TGTGCCAGCAGCCCAGTACAGTTGAACACTGAAGCTTTCTTT	CASSPVQLNTEAFF
TRBJ2-3	TRBV5-6	TRBD2	-	TGTGCCAGCAGCTTACTAGCGGGGGAAGGTGGTACGCAGTATTTT	CASSLLAGEGGTQYF
TRBJ2-3	TRBV27	TRBD2	-	TGTGCCAGCAGTTCTAGCGGTGCTACGCAGTATTTT	CASSSSGATQYF
TRBJ2-3	TRBV5-5	-	-	TGTGCCAGCAGCTTGCCCACTCTGAGTACCGCTGGCACAGATACGCAGTATTTT	CASSLPTLSTAGTDTQYF
TRBJ2-5	TRBV5-1	TRBD2	few	TGCGCCAGCAGCAGCGGGACTAGCGCTAAAGAGACCCAGTACTTC	CASSSGTSAKETQYF
TRBJ1-5	TRBV6-2/TRBV6-3	TRBD1	-	TGTGCCAGCAGTTCCCCGACAGGGAGCAATCAGCCCCAGCATTTT	CASSSPTGSNQPQHF
TRBJ2-1	TRBV4-3	-	-	TGCGCCAGCAGCCAAGATCGGCTAGCCTCCTACAATGAGCAGTTCTTC	CASSQDRLASYNEQFF
TRBJ2-1	TRBV6-5	TRBD1	-	TGTGCCAGCCATAAGACAGGGGGTTTGTACAATGAGCAGTTCTTC	CASHKTGGLYNEQFF
TRBJ1-5	TRBV9	TRBD1	few	TGTGCCAGCAGCAGGACAGGGGGCGCCAATCAGCCCCAGCATTTT	CASSRTGGANQPQHF
TRBJ1-3	TRBV27	TRBD1	-	TGTGCCAGCAGTTCAGGGGGTTGGGGAAACACCATATATTTT	CASSSGGWGNTIYF
TRBJ1-3	TRBV18	-	-	TGTGCCAGCTCACCCCAGTCCTCTGGAAACACCATATATTTT	CASSPQSSGNTIYF
TRBJ1-5	TRBV6-5	TRBD1	once	TGTGCCAGCAGTTATCCGGGACAGGGGGCCGGTCAGCCCCAGCATTTT	CASSYPGQGAGQPQHF
TRBJ1-2	TRBV4-1	-	-	TGCGCCAGCAGCCAACCCTTCTACACCTTC	CASSQPFYTF
TRBJ1-2	TRBV12-3/TRBV12-4	-	few	TGTGCCAGCAGGACGACAGCGAACTATGGCTACACCTTC	CASRTTANYGYTF
TRBJ2-6	TRBV6-1	-	-	TGTGCCAGCAGTGAAGGTCACCGGGGGTCTGGGGCCAACGTCCTGACTTTC	CASSEGHRGSGANVLTF